This T cell receptor beta chain was sequenced in a study of Ad26.COV2.S vaccination and SARS-CoV-2 variants. Regarding treatment: about 20 received Ad26.COV2.S at low or high dose, single or two shots; 5 received placebo; per-sample allocation not given. Day 63 following the first vaccine or placebo injection was when the samples were taken. Trimming pared 0 bases from V and 7 bases from J, leaving 13 bases between. The CDR3 is 15 residues long. Only in-frame clones appear in the TCRdb table, and some are missing; sequencing was by immunoSEQ multiplex PCR. The repertoire holds hundreds of thousands of clones, with around 89% as singletons.

This chain links TRBV23-1 with TRBJ1-5; D may be TRBD1 (6 bases). TRBV23-1 is an ORF for which the function is uncertain. Here the sequenced sample was peripheral blood, taken in a trial of Ad26.COV2.S vaccine versus placebo. The sequence was collected from a person aged 18 to 65 who received the Ad26.COV2.S COVID-19 vaccine or a placebo. Here the CDR3 DNA reads TGCGCCAGCAGTCAATCGCGGGGGGGCGGGCAGCCCCAGCATTTT. Encoded protein: CASSQSRGGGQPQHF.